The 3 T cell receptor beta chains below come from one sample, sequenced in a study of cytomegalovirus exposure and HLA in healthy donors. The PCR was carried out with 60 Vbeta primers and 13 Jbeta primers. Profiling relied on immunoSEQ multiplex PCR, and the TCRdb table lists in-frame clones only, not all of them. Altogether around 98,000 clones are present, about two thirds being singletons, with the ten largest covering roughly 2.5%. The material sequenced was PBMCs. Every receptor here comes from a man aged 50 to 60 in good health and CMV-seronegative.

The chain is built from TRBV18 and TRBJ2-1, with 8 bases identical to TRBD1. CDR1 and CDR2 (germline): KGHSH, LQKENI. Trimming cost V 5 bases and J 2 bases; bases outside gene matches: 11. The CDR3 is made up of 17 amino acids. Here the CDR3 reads CASSSGQGQRAYNEQFF. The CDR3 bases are TGTGCCAGCTCATCCGGACAGGGCCAAAGGGCCTACAATGAGCAGTTCTTC.

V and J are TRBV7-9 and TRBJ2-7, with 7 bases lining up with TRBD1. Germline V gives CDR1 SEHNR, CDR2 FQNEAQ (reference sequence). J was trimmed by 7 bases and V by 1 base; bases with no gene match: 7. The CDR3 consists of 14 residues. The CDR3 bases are TGTGCCAGCAGCTTAGACAGGGGCGCGAGGGAGCAGTACTTC. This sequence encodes CASSLDRGAREQYF.

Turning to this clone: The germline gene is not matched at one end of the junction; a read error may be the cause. The CDR3 region is CASSIAYVSNQPQHF. The DNA of the CDR3 is TGTGCCAGTAGCATAGCTTATGTTAGCAATCAGCCCCAGCATTTT. The chain is built from TRBV19 and TRBJ1-5; D is undetermined. CDR1 and CDR2 from the germline V gene are LNHDA and SQIVND (reference sequence). CDR3 size: 15 residues.